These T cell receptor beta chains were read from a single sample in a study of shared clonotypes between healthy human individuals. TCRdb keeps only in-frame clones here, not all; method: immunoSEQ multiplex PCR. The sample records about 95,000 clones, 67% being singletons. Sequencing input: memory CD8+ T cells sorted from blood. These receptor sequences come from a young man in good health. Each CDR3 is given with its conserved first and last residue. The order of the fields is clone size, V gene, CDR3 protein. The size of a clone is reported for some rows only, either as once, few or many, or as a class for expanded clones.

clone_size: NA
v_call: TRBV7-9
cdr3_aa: CASSLLQGKYTEAFF

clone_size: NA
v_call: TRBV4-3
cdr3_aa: CASSPVLGGAYEQYF

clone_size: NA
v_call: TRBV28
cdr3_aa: CASSLSVSQETQYF

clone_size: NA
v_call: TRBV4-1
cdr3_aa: CASSQELAGELFF

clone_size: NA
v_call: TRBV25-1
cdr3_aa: CASSESSGPIKDYGYTF

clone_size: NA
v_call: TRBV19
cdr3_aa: CASSVGLAGSTGELFF

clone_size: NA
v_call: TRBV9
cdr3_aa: CASSVGWDTEAFF

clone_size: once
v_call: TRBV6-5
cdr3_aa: CASRSTGSSYEQYF

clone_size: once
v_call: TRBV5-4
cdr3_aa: CASSLATGELFF

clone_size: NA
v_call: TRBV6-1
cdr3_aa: CASSEPGQPSTDTQYF

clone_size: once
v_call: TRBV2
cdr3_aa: CATSYLDTNNEQFF

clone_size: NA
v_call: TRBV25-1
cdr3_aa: CASRGLAGWHNEQFF

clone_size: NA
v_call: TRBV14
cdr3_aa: CASSLDLAGFEQYF

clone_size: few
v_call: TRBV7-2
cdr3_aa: CASSFTGTVKAFF

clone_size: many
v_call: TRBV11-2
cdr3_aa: CASSPTPRGAQYF